The rows below give T cell receptor beta chains drawn from one sample of a study of response to subunit inactivated influenza vaccine. TCRdb reprocessed the RT-PCR reads via MiXCR and lists one record per CDR3 protein. The table records roughly 670,000 distinct CDR3 sequences, 12% to 15% of them present only once. The material sequenced was PBMCs from blood, taken roughly 15 days before vaccination. These receptors came from a man aged 45 to 65 who received an inactivated influenza vaccine. CDR3s include the opening cysteine and the closing phenylalanine or tryptophan. A D gene is named only where the DNA matches it firmly. Clone size is given for some rows only: seen once, a few or many times, or a class if the clone is expanded.

V gene: TRBV20-1
D gene: TRBD1
clone size: many
J gene: TRBJ1-5
CDR3 protein: CSARDGTRGQNQPQHF
CDR3 DNA: TGCAGTGCTAGAGATGGGACAAGGGGACAGAATCAGCCCCAGCATTTT

V gene: TRBV4-2
D gene: .
clone size: .
J gene: TRBJ2-7
CDR3 protein: CASSQEGHSYEQYF
CDR3 DNA: TGTGCCAGCAGCCAAGAGGGTCACTCCTACGAGCAGTACTTC

V gene: TRBV5-1
D gene: .
clone size: few
J gene: TRBJ1-1
CDR3 protein: CASSLGGFGTEAFF
CDR3 DNA: TGCGCCAGCAGCTTGGGGGGGTTTGGCACTGAAGCTTTCTTT

V gene: TRBV7-6
D gene: TRBD1
clone size: .
J gene: TRBJ2-3
CDR3 protein: CASSEDRETDTQYF
CDR3 DNA: TGTGCCAGCAGCGAGGACAGGGAGACAGATACGCAGTATTTT

V gene: TRBV29-1
D gene: TRBD1
clone size: many
J gene: TRBJ2-1
CDR3 protein: CSVGQGIINEQFF
CDR3 DNA: TGCAGCGTCGGACAGGGGATTATAAATGAGCAGTTCTTC

V gene: TRBV4-1
D gene: .
clone size: .
J gene: TRBJ1-2
CDR3 protein: CASSQDSAGGDVYGYTF
CDR3 DNA: TGCGCCAGCAGCCAAGATTCCGCGGGAGGGGACGTCTATGGCTACACCTTC

V gene: TRBV7-9
D gene: TRBD2
clone size: many
J gene: TRBJ2-5
CDR3 protein: CASSLKEGLAAQETQYF
CDR3 DNA: TGTGCCAGCAGCTTAAAGGAGGGCCTAGCGGCCCAAGAGACCCAGTACTTC

V gene: TRBV5-1
D gene: TRBD2
clone size: few
J gene: TRBJ2-7
CDR3 protein: CASSQRERTYEQYF
CDR3 DNA: TGCGCCAGCAGCCAGCGGGAGAGGACCTACGAGCAGTACTTC

V gene: TRBV5-1
D gene: TRBD1
clone size: few
J gene: TRBJ2-7
CDR3 protein: CASSSGTGGAEQYF
CDR3 DNA: TGCGCCAGCAGTTCAGGGACAGGGGGCGCCGAGCAGTACTTC

V gene: TRBV12-3/TRBV12-4
D gene: TRBD2
clone size: many
J gene: TRBJ2-1
CDR3 protein: CASSPLTASGGAGEQFF
CDR3 DNA: TGTGCCAGCAGTCCACTCACCGCCAGCGGGGGGGCAGGTGAGCAGTTCTTC

V gene: TRBV5-5
D gene: .
clone size: few
J gene: TRBJ1-5
CDR3 protein: CASSPEPRGNQPQHF
CDR3 DNA: TGTGCCAGCAGCCCGGAACCCAGGGGTAATCAGCCCCAGCATTTT

V gene: TRBV28
D gene: .
clone size: few
J gene: TRBJ2-3
CDR3 protein: CASSPPAFTDTQYF
CDR3 DNA: TGTGCCAGCAGTCCCCCCGCTTTCACAGATACGCAGTATTTT

V gene: TRBV20-1
D gene: .
clone size: few
J gene: TRBJ2-7
CDR3 protein: CSAGQNSYEQYF
CDR3 DNA: TGCAGTGCTGGGCAAAACTCCTACGAGCAGTACTTC

V gene: TRBV4-2
D gene: TRBD1
clone size: .
J gene: TRBJ2-7
CDR3 protein: CASSQAGQYEQYF
CDR3 DNA: TGTGCCAGCAGCCAAGCGGGACAGTACGAGCAGTACTTC

V gene: TRBV4-3
D gene: .
clone size: .
J gene: TRBJ1-1
CDR3 protein: CASSQVLSDYLSTEAFF
CDR3 DNA: TGCGCCAGCAGCCAAGTGCTGTCAGATTATCTGAGCACTGAAGCTTTCTTT

V gene: TRBV20-1
D gene: .
clone size: .
J gene: TRBJ2-5
CDR3 protein: CSARVDQARETQYF
CDR3 DNA: TGCAGTGCTAGAGTGGATCAGGCCCGGGAGACCCAGTACTTC

V gene: TRBV20-1
D gene: .
clone size: .
J gene: TRBJ2-1
CDR3 protein: CSASYPGTYNEQFF
CDR3 DNA: TGCAGTGCTAGCTACCCCGGCACCTACAATGAGCAGTTCTTC

V gene: TRBV9
D gene: .
clone size: few
J gene: TRBJ2-3
CDR3 protein: CASSPSAQDTQYF
CDR3 DNA: TGTGCCAGCAGTCCCTCGGCGCAGGATACGCAGTATTTT

V gene: TRBV5-1
D gene: TRBD1
clone size: .
J gene: TRBJ2-3
CDR3 protein: CASSMRTGGADTQYF
CDR3 DNA: TGCGCCAGCAGCATGCGGACAGGGGGGGCAGATACGCAGTATTTT

V gene: TRBV28
D gene: TRBD1
clone size: .
J gene: TRBJ2-7
CDR3 protein: CASSFFQGAGEQYF
CDR3 DNA: TGTGCCAGCAGTTTCTTCCAGGGGGCAGGCGAGCAGTACTTC

V gene: TRBV6-5
D gene: .
clone size: few
J gene: TRBJ2-1
CDR3 protein: CASSLVAQFSTGYNEQFF
CDR3 DNA: TGTGCCAGCAGTTTAGTGGCGCAATTCTCGACTGGATACAATGAGCAGTTCTTC

V gene: TRBV18
D gene: .
clone size: .
J gene: TRBJ2-1
CDR3 protein: CASSQGFGNEQFF
CDR3 DNA: TGTGCCAGCTCACAGGGGTTTGGCAATGAGCAGTTCTTC

V gene: TRBV12-3/TRBV12-4
D gene: .
clone size: many
J gene: TRBJ2-1
CDR3 protein: CASRGADGIYNEQFF
CDR3 DNA: TGTGCCAGCAGGGGGGCAGACGGTATCTACAATGAGCAGTTCTTC

V gene: TRBV7-8
D gene: .
clone size: many
J gene: TRBJ1-1
CDR3 protein: CASSPGLGTEAFF
CDR3 DNA: TGTGCCAGCAGCCCTGGGCTCGGCACTGAAGCTTTCTTT

V gene: TRBV28
D gene: .
clone size: .
J gene: TRBJ2-7
CDR3 protein: CASSLPVAEQYF
CDR3 DNA: TGTGCCAGCAGTTTACCCGTTGCGGAGCAGTACTTC

V gene: TRBV7-9
D gene: .
clone size: .
J gene: TRBJ1-1
CDR3 protein: CASSPGSGNTEAFF
CDR3 DNA: TGTGCCAGCAGCCCAGGGAGTGGGAACACTGAAGCTTTCTTT

V gene: TRBV29-1
D gene: .
clone size: many
J gene: TRBJ2-2
CDR3 protein: CSVGTTRRTGELFF
CDR3 DNA: TGCAGCGTTGGGACGACTAGACGGACCGGGGAGCTGTTTTTT

V gene: TRBV5-1
D gene: .
clone size: .
J gene: TRBJ1-1
CDR3 protein: CASSLAGDSDFF
CDR3 DNA: TGCGCCAGCAGCTTGGCCGGAGATTCGGATTTCTTT

V gene: TRBV29-1
D gene: .
clone size: .
J gene: TRBJ2-7
CDR3 protein: CSVEEGRTYEQYF
CDR3 DNA: TGCAGCGTTGAAGAGGGTAGGACCTACGAGCAGTACTTC

V gene: TRBV6-5
D gene: .
clone size: .
J gene: TRBJ2-3
CDR3 protein: CASSYSPSGTDTQYF
CDR3 DNA: TGTGCCAGCAGTTACTCCCCTAGCGGCACAGATACGCAGTATTTT

V gene: TRBV6-5
D gene: .
clone size: .
J gene: TRBJ2-1
CDR3 protein: CASSYSRDTLAEQFF
CDR3 DNA: TGTGCCAGCAGTTACTCGAGGGACACACTAGCGGAGCAGTTCTTC

V gene: TRBV12-3/TRBV12-4
D gene: .
clone size: .
J gene: TRBJ1-1
CDR3 protein: CASSSRTAKAFF
CDR3 DNA: TGTGCCAGCAGTTCAAGGACAGCAAAAGCTTTCTTT

V gene: TRBV7-8
D gene: .
clone size: .
J gene: TRBJ2-5
CDR3 protein: CASRKRWLQETQYF
CDR3 DNA: TGTGCCAGCAGAAAAAGGTGGCTGCAAGAGACCCAGTACTTC

V gene: TRBV6-2/TRBV6-3
D gene: TRBD1
clone size: .
J gene: TRBJ2-1
CDR3 protein: CASSYPPQGISRNEQFF
CDR3 DNA: TGTGCCAGCAGTTACCCCCCACAGGGGATTAGCCGGAATGAGCAGTTCTTC

V gene: TRBV29-1
D gene: TRBD2
clone size: .
J gene: TRBJ2-3
CDR3 protein: CSVEDPFTLAESTDTQYF
CDR3 DNA: TGCAGCGTTGAAGACCCCTTTACGCTAGCGGAGAGCACAGATACGCAGTATTTT

V gene: TRBV7-9
D gene: .
clone size: many
J gene: TRBJ1-2
CDR3 protein: CASSSAYGYTF
CDR3 DNA: TGTGCCAGCAGCTCCGCGTATGGCTACACCTTC

V gene: TRBV11-1
D gene: TRBD2
clone size: few
J gene: TRBJ2-3
CDR3 protein: CASSSRGTSGSSTDTQYF
CDR3 DNA: TGTGCCAGCAGCTCCAGGGGGACTAGCGGGTCTAGCACAGATACGCAGTATTTT

V gene: TRBV2
D gene: .
clone size: .
J gene: TRBJ1-2
CDR3 protein: CASSVKQDRGYTF
CDR3 DNA: TGTGCCAGCAGTGTTAAACAGGACCGTGGCTACACCTTC

V gene: TRBV21-1
D gene: .
clone size: few
J gene: TRBJ2-7
CDR3 protein: CASSKKPEPGAYEQYF
CDR3 DNA: TGTGCCAGCAGCAAAAAGCCCGAACCCGGCGCCTACGAGCAGTACTTC

V gene: TRBV27
D gene: .
clone size: .
J gene: TRBJ2-6
CDR3 protein: CATGAGANVLTF
CDR3 DNA: TGTGCCACGGGGGCCGGGGCCAACGTCCTGACTTTC

V gene: TRBV12-3/TRBV12-4
D gene: .
clone size: .
J gene: TRBJ1-1
CDR3 protein: CASSPQRTANTEAFF
CDR3 DNA: TGTGCCAGCAGCCCCCAGAGGACAGCGAACACTGAAGCTTTCTTT

V gene: TRBV27
D gene: TRBD1
clone size: .
J gene: TRBJ2-7
CDR3 protein: CASSPPGTAAYEQYF
CDR3 DNA: TGTGCCAGCAGTCCCCCCGGGACAGCGGCCTACGAGCAGTACTTC

V gene: TRBV10-3
D gene: .
clone size: .
J gene: TRBJ2-3
CDR3 protein: CAISWGTDTQYF
CDR3 DNA: TGTGCCATCAGTTGGGGCACAGATACGCAGTATTTT